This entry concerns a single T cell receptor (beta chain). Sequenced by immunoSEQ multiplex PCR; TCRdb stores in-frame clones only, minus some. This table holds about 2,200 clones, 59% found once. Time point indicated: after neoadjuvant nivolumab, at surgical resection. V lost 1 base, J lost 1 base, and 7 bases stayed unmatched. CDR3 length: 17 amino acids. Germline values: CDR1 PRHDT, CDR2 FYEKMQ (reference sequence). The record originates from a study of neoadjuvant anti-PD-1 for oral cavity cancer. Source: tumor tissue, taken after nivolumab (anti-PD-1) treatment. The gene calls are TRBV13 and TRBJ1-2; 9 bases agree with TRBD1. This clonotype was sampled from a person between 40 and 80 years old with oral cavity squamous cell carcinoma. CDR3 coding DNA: TGTGCCAGCAGCTTAGTGGGACAGGGCTTAGTTAACTATGGCTACACCTTC. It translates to CASSLVGQGLVNYGYTF.